This TCR beta chain was recorded in a study of blood T cell repertoires in COVID-19 (dated by TCRdb to 2018 to 2021). Background for the entire study: Samples covering the acute and convalescent phases of COVID-19 were provided by collaborators in the United States, Italy and Spain. The material from the prospective study consisted of cDNA or gDNA derived from T cells, B-cell-depleted T cells, or PBMCs. The dataset comprised deeply sampled blood TCRbeta repertoires from subjects exposed to, actively infected with, or recovered from COVID-19. The repertoires were released in a freely available public database intended as a resource for research on the immune response to SARS-CoV-2. Samples came from the ongoing ImmuneRACE study (first 160 participants) plus 1,254 subjects from 6 global collaborators. A de-identified subject ID, COVID-19 status, age in years and sex were almost always included in the sample metadata. HLA class I and class II types, where available, came from metadata supplied by the sample provider rather than from assay-based typing.

Findings and caveats that apply to the study as a whole: Clinical and demographic metadata were provided uncurated, with the amount varying by source and participant.

Whole blood was collected in K2EDTA tubes by collaborating institutions according to the institutions' own protocols. For TCRbeta analysis, collaborators shipped samples in one of three forms: frozen whole blood, isolated PBMCs, or DNA extracted from either of those sample types. Concerning this clone itself: Its antigen is currently not known. Within one base of it there is no much larger clone, and no base qualities were kept.

The CDR3 spans 17 residues, from the cysteine through the phenylalanine. Kept here is only the CDR3 DNA, which spans 51 bases and is read in frame from base 1. Taken from the germline V gene, the CDR1 and CDR2 loops are MGHRA and YSYEKL. Trimmed from V: 1 base; trimmed from J: 2 bases; junction bases lacking a gene match: 6. TCRbeta CDR3 regions were amplified from genomic DNA using the immunoSEQ Assay, a bias-controlled multiplex PCR. The original pipeline was this. The number of nucleated cells in each sample was estimated from the amplification of reference gene primers within the assay. To quantify the absolute abundance of each unique TCRbeta CDR3 rearrangement, sequence reads were collapsed and filtered. For each sample, productive Simpson clonality was calculated as the square root of Simpson's diversity index across productive rearrangements. TCRdb mirrors the immuneACCESS table, restricted to in-frame sequences. Some clones are absent from its copies; in checked studies, under half trace to an unresolved V gene, and the reason for the others is unknown. V, J and clone size were drawn from that table, and D and trimming were deduced from the DNA. This sample holds about 520,000 clones; 80% to 90% were observed only once. Approximately 2.9% of the sample is in the top ten clones.

The V and J genes are TRBV4-1 and TRBJ2-7; 12 junctional bases match TRBD2. Sequencing was performed on peripheral blood. The TCR comes from a human donor in a cohort sampled during active COVID-19. The sequence in DNA is TGCGCCAGCAGCCAAGTAGGACTAGCGGGATTCCCCTACGAGCAGTACTTC. Translated, this is CASSQVGLAGFPYEQYF.